This is a list of T cell receptor beta chains from one sample in a study of cytomegalovirus exposure and HLA in healthy donors. Clones were sequenced by immunoSEQ multiplex PCR, and TCRdb holds only the in-frame ones, with some missing. The table has under 200,000 clones, less than 85% seen once. The sequenced sample was PBMCs. These receptors all come from a man aged 35 to 55 in good health and CMV-seronegative. CDR3s include the opening cysteine and the closing phenylalanine or tryptophan. Each record gives: CDR3 length, D gene, V gene, clone size, J gene, CDR3 DNA, CDR3 protein. D genes are given only for firm matches. Size values are once, few and many counts, or a class for expanded clones, and some rows have none.

cdr3_length: 15
d_call: -
v_call: TRBV7-9
clone_size: few
j_call: TRBJ2-1
cdr3_nt: TGTTCCAGCAGTCCCTTAATGTCTTTTTACAATGAGCAGTTCTTC
cdr3_aa: CSSSPLMSFYNEQFF

cdr3_length: 14
d_call: -
v_call: TRBV16
clone_size: -
j_call: TRBJ1-5
cdr3_nt: TGTGCCAGCAGCCTTGGACATGGCAATCAGCCCCAGCATTTT
cdr3_aa: CASSLGHGNQPQHF

cdr3_length: 14
d_call: -
v_call: TRBV6-6
clone_size: -
j_call: TRBJ1-3
cdr3_nt: TGTGCCAGCAGTTCCTGGGGGGGAGGAAGCACCATATATTTT
cdr3_aa: CASSSWGGGSTIYF

cdr3_length: 16
d_call: -
v_call: TRBV5-1
clone_size: -
j_call: TRBJ2-2
cdr3_nt: TGCGCCAGCAGCCCATCCCCTAGTTCGAACACCGGGGAGCTGTTTTTT
cdr3_aa: CASSPSPSSNTGELFF

cdr3_length: 15
d_call: -
v_call: TRBV7-9
clone_size: -
j_call: TRBJ2-3
cdr3_nt: TGTGCCAGCAGCTTAGTGCGCGGTTTCACAGATACGCAGTATTTT
cdr3_aa: CASSLVRGFTDTQYF

cdr3_length: 15
d_call: -
v_call: TRBV9
clone_size: -
j_call: TRBJ2-2
cdr3_nt: TGTGCCAGCCGGCCGGGGGGCTCGTGGACCGGGGAGCTGTTTTTT
cdr3_aa: CASRPGGSWTGELFF

cdr3_length: 13
d_call: -
v_call: TRBV4-1
clone_size: once
j_call: TRBJ2-1
cdr3_nt: TGCGCCAGCAGCCCTCCGCGAGGGAGTGAGCAGTTCTTC
cdr3_aa: CASSPPRGSEQFF

cdr3_length: 15
d_call: TRBD1
v_call: TRBV5-4
clone_size: -
j_call: TRBJ1-5
cdr3_nt: TGTGCCAGCAGCATCGACAGGGATAACAATCAGCCCCAGCATTTT
cdr3_aa: CASSIDRDNNQPQHF

cdr3_length: 13
d_call: -
v_call: TRBV21-1
clone_size: few
j_call: TRBJ2-7
cdr3_nt: TGTGCCTCCTCAGGGGGTCGGTCCTACGAGCAGTACTTC
cdr3_aa: CASSGGRSYEQYF

cdr3_length: 16
d_call: TRBD2
v_call: TRBV9
clone_size: once
j_call: TRBJ2-3
cdr3_nt: TGTGCCAGCAGCGTACAGCTAGCGGGGGGGGGAGATACGCAGTATTTT
cdr3_aa: CASSVQLAGGGDTQYF

cdr3_length: 13
d_call: -
v_call: TRBV7-9
clone_size: -
j_call: TRBJ1-1
cdr3_nt: TGTGCCAGCAGCATCAATCGCGACACTGAAGCTTTCTTT
cdr3_aa: CASSINRDTEAFF

cdr3_length: 18
d_call: -
v_call: TRBV21-1
clone_size: -
j_call: TRBJ2-6
cdr3_nt: TGTGCCAGCAGCAAGACAGGGACAGGGGGATCTGGGGCCAACGTCCTGACTTTC
cdr3_aa: CASSKTGTGGSGANVLTF

cdr3_length: 16
d_call: TRBD1
v_call: TRBV5-1
clone_size: -
j_call: TRBJ2-1
cdr3_nt: TGCGCCAGCAGCTCCTGGACAGGGACTTCCTACAATGAGCAGTTCTTC
cdr3_aa: CASSSWTGTSYNEQFF

cdr3_length: 13
d_call: TRBD1
v_call: TRBV5-1
clone_size: -
j_call: TRBJ1-2
cdr3_nt: TGCGCCAGCAGCGGGGATGGACAGGGAGGCTACACCTTC
cdr3_aa: CASSGDGQGGYTF

cdr3_length: 16
d_call: TRBD1
v_call: TRBV5-1
clone_size: -
j_call: TRBJ1-6
cdr3_nt: TGCGCCAGCAGCTTCAACTCGGACAGGGTTAACTCACCCCTCCACTTT
cdr3_aa: CASSFNSDRVNSPLHF

cdr3_length: 13
d_call: -
v_call: TRBV7-8
clone_size: -
j_call: TRBJ2-7
cdr3_nt: TGTGCCAGCAGCCCCCTATTCTCCTACGAGCAGTACTTC
cdr3_aa: CASSPLFSYEQYF

cdr3_length: 16
d_call: TRBD1
v_call: TRBV7-9
clone_size: -
j_call: TRBJ1-1
cdr3_nt: TGTGCCAGCAGCCCAAATGAAGGGGGCGCGAGCACTGAAGCTTTCTTT
cdr3_aa: CASSPNEGGASTEAFF

cdr3_length: 13
d_call: TRBD1
v_call: TRBV27
clone_size: -
j_call: TRBJ2-7
cdr3_nt: TGTGCCAGCAGTCTCGAGACAGGGGACGAGCAGTACTTC
cdr3_aa: CASSLETGDEQYF

cdr3_length: 15
d_call: TRBD2
v_call: TRBV30
clone_size: once
j_call: TRBJ2-7
cdr3_nt: TGTGCCTGGAGTGGGACTAGCGGGAGGGCGGGCGAGCAGTACTTC
cdr3_aa: CAWSGTSGRAGEQYF

cdr3_length: 14
d_call: -
v_call: TRBV30
clone_size: -
j_call: TRBJ1-2
cdr3_nt: TGTGCCTGGACCCTGACACAGGGCGTCTATGGCTACACCTTC
cdr3_aa: CAWTLTQGVYGYTF

cdr3_length: 16
d_call: TRBD1
v_call: TRBV30
clone_size: few
j_call: TRBJ2-6
cdr3_nt: TGTGCCTGGGGGGGACAGGGATTCTCTGGGGCCAACGTCCTGACTTTC
cdr3_aa: CAWGGQGFSGANVLTF

cdr3_length: 14
d_call: -
v_call: TRBV7-9
clone_size: -
j_call: TRBJ1-4
cdr3_nt: TGTGCCAGCAGCTTAGCAGACAAACAGGAAAAACTGTTTTTT
cdr3_aa: CASSLADKQEKLFF

cdr3_length: 13
d_call: -
v_call: TRBV7-2
clone_size: -
j_call: TRBJ1-1
cdr3_nt: TGTGCCAGCAGCTCGACAAGAAACACTGAAGCTTTCTTT
cdr3_aa: CASSSTRNTEAFF

cdr3_length: 15
d_call: -
v_call: TRBV4-3
clone_size: -
j_call: TRBJ1-1
cdr3_nt: TGCGCCAGCAGCCAAGATAGGGAGGGGAACACTGAAGCTTTCTTT
cdr3_aa: CASSQDREGNTEAFF

cdr3_length: 11
d_call: -
v_call: TRBV13
clone_size: once
j_call: TRBJ2-5
cdr3_nt: TGTGCCAGCAGCTTACGGGAGACCCAGTACTTC
cdr3_aa: CASSLRETQYF

cdr3_length: 13
d_call: -
v_call: TRBV7-2
clone_size: -
j_call: TRBJ1-2
cdr3_nt: TGTGCCAGCAGCTTAGCGGGGGGACGGGACTACACCTTC
cdr3_aa: CASSLAGGRDYTF

cdr3_length: 14
d_call: -
v_call: TRBV6-4
clone_size: -
j_call: TRBJ2-5
cdr3_nt: TGTGCCAGCAGTGCCCTGTGGGGAGAAGAGACCCAGTACTTC
cdr3_aa: CASSALWGEETQYF

cdr3_length: 11
d_call: -
v_call: TRBV2
clone_size: once
j_call: TRBJ2-7
cdr3_nt: TGTGCCAGCAGCCTAGAGACGGTATCTTTCTTC
cdr3_aa: CASSLETVSFF

cdr3_length: 16
d_call: -
v_call: TRBV9
clone_size: -
j_call: TRBJ1-1
cdr3_nt: TGTGCCAGCAGCGTAGGTCCAGGGCCCATGAACACTGAAGCTTTCTTT
cdr3_aa: CASSVGPGPMNTEAFF

cdr3_length: 12
d_call: -
v_call: TRBV7-9
clone_size: -
j_call: TRBJ1-1
cdr3_nt: TGTGCCAGCAGCAGACAGAACACTGAAGCTTTCTTT
cdr3_aa: CASSRQNTEAFF

cdr3_length: 13
d_call: -
v_call: TRBV18
clone_size: -
j_call: TRBJ1-5
cdr3_nt: TGTGCCAGCTCACAGGACGGGGGGCAGCCCCAGCATTTT
cdr3_aa: CASSQDGGQPQHF

cdr3_length: 16
d_call: -
v_call: TRBV21-1
clone_size: few
j_call: TRBJ1-2
cdr3_nt: TGTGCCAGCAGCACTAGGGGCGTGGGCCCTAACTATGGCTACACCTTC
cdr3_aa: CASSTRGVGPNYGYTF